Described below is a single T cell receptor (beta chain) sequence and its context. The data derive from a study of T-cell reconstitution after alpha-beta-depleted transplantation in children. TCRbeta library preparation incorporated unique molecular identifiers. TCRdb processed the PCR reads anew with MiXCR; each CDR3 protein has one entry. The table shows some 280,000 distinct CDR3 sequences, with approximately 9.6% occurring only once. The source is a human donor who donated a stem cell graft to a child with SCID. The sample consisted of PBMCs from the stem cell graft donor, taken from the stem cell graft.

CDR3 DNA: TGCGCCAGCAGATTGACAGGGGGCAATTCACCCCTCCACTTT. This translates into CASRLTGGNSPLHF. The V and J genes are TRBV5-1 and TRBJ1-6; 10 nucleotides match TRBD1. V dropped 5 bases and J dropped 7; count of bases not matched to a gene: 3. Germline values: CDR1 SGHRS, CDR2 YFSETQ. CDR3 size: 14 residues.